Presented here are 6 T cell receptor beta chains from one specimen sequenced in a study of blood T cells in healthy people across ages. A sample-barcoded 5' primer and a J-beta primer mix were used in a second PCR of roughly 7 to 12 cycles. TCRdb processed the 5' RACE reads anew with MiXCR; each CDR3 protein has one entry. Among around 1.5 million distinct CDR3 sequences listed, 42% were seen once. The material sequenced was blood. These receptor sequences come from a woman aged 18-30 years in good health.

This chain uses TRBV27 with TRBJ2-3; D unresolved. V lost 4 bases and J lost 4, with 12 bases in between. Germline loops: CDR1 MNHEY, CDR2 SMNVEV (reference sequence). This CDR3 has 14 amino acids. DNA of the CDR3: TGTGCCAGCAGTTCGGCAGTCCTGCCAGATACGCAGTATTTT. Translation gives CASSSAVLPDTQYF.

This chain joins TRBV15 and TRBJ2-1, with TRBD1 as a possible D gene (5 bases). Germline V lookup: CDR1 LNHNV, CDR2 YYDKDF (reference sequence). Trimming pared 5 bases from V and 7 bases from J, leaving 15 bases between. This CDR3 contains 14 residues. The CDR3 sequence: CATSEPGRQNEQFF. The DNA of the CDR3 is TGTGCCACCAGCGAACCGGGCCGACAGAATGAGCAGTTCTTC.

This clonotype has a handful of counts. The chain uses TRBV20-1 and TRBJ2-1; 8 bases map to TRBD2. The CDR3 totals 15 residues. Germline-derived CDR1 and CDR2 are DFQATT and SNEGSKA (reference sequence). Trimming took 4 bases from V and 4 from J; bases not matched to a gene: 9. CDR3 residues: CSATGGGGLYNEQFF. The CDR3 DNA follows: TGCAGTGCTACGGGAGGGGGAGGCCTATACAATGAGCAGTTCTTC.

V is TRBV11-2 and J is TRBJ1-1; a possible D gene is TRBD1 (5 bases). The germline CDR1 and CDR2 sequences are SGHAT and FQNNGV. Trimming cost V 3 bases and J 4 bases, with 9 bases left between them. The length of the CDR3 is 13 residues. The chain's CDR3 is CASSLRQSTEAFF. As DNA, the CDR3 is TGTGCCAGCAGCTTGAGACAGAGCACTGAAGCTTTCTTT.

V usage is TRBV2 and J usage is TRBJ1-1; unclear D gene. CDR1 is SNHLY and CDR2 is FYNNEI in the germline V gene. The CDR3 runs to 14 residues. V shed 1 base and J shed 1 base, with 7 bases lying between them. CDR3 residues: CASSEDIKNTEAFF. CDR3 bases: TGTGCCAGCAGTGAAGATATCAAGAACACTGAAGCTTTCTTT. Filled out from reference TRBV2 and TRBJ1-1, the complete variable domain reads EPEVTQTPSHQVTQMGQEVILRCVPISNHLYFYWYRQILGQKVEFLVSFYNNEISEKSEIFDDQFSVERPDGSNFTLKIRSTKLEDSAMYFCASSEDIKNTEAFFGQGTRLTVV.

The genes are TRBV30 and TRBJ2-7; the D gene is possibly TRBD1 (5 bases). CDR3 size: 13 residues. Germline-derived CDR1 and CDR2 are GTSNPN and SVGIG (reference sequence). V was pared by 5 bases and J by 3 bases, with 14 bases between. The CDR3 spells CAWGDRQGYEQYF. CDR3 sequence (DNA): TGTGCCTGGGGTGATCGGCAGGGCTACGAGCAGTACTTC.